This T cell receptor (beta chain) was identified in a study of OX40 agonist ivuxolimab in advanced cancers. Repertoires were generated with immunoSEQ multiplex PCR, while TCRdb's copy carries only in-frame clones and drops some. The table lists 83,000 or so clones, around 86% of them singletons, with over 1.5% in the top ten. CDR3 length: 15 amino acids. V lost 4 bases and J lost 0, with 10 bases in between. Germline values: CDR1 SGHTA, CDR2 FQGTGA. The source is an adult with an advanced solid tumor such as melanoma, head and neck, liver or kidney cancer. The sequences come from CD4+ or CD8+ T cells sorted from blood, collected in a trial of the OX40 agonist ivuxolimab. This chain links TRBV7-3 with TRBJ2-1; D is possibly TRBD1 (5 bases). In DNA form, the CDR3 reads TGTGCCAGCAGCTCGACAGTCAGCTCCTACAATGAGCAGTTCTTC. Protein: CASSSTVSSYNEQFF.